This entry describes one T cell receptor (beta chain). Its recognized antigen is unknown. The record has no base qualities; no much larger clone is one base away. Collaborating institutions collected whole blood in K2EDTA tubes following their own protocols. For TCRbeta analysis, collaborators shipped samples in one of three forms: frozen whole blood, isolated PBMCs, or DNA extracted from either of those sample types. This record belongs to a study of blood T cell repertoires in COVID-19 (dated by TCRdb to 2020 to 2021). Study-level background: Samples from collaborators originated in the United States, Italy and Spain and spanned both the acute and convalescent phases of COVID-19. The material from the prospective study consisted of cDNA or gDNA derived from T cells, B-cell-depleted T cells, or PBMCs. Subjects who had been exposed to COVID-19, were actively infected with it, or had recovered from it provided the deeply sampled blood TCRbeta repertoires that made up the dataset. The repertoires were released in a freely available public database meant as a resource for research on the immune response to SARS-CoV-2. Samples came from the ongoing ImmuneRACE study (first 160 participants) plus 1,254 subjects from 6 global collaborators. A de-identified subject ID, COVID-19 status, age in years and sex were almost always included in the sample metadata. Where available, HLA class I and class II types were taken from metadata supplied by the sample provider and were not determined by assay-based typing.

Paper-wide results and their limitations: How much clinical and demographic metadata was included differed by source and by participant, and the metadata was provided uncurated.

The immunoSEQ Assay, a bias-controlled multiplex PCR, was used to amplify TCRbeta CDR3 regions from genomic DNA. In the original analysis: Nucleated cell counts per sample were estimated from amplification of reference gene primers within the assay. Sequence reads were collapsed and filtered to measure the absolute abundance of every unique TCRbeta CDR3 rearrangement. Productive Simpson clonality was computed per sample as the square root of Simpson's diversity index over productive rearrangements. In TCRdb, the immuneACCESS table is reduced to in-frame sequences with V and J assigned. These tables do not hold every clone; where another copy was compared, an unresolved V gene accounts for under half, and the others remain unexplained. That table furnishes V, J and clone size, whereas the DNA furnished D and trimming. In all, the sample holds around 25,000 clones, and 83% of those were seen once. The top ten constitute around 25% of the sample.

Sequencing was performed on peripheral blood. The TCR was taken from a man aged 70-80 years with active COVID-19.

The CDR3 reads as follows: CASSEYNRGQQETQYF. In nucleotides, the sequence is TGTGCCAGCAGTGAATATAACAGGGGGCAGCAAGAGACCCAGTACTTC. The chain uses TRBV25-1 and TRBJ2-5, with 9 bases aligning to TRBD1. CDR1 is given as MGHDK and CDR2 as SYGVNS, both from the germline V gene. Trimming leaves V shorter by 0 bases and J shorter by 2 bases, with the junction holding 4 bases beyond the gene matches. The CDR3 starts with the cysteine, ends with the phenylalanine, and has 16 residues. Only CDR3 DNA remains: 48 bases, in frame from the first base.